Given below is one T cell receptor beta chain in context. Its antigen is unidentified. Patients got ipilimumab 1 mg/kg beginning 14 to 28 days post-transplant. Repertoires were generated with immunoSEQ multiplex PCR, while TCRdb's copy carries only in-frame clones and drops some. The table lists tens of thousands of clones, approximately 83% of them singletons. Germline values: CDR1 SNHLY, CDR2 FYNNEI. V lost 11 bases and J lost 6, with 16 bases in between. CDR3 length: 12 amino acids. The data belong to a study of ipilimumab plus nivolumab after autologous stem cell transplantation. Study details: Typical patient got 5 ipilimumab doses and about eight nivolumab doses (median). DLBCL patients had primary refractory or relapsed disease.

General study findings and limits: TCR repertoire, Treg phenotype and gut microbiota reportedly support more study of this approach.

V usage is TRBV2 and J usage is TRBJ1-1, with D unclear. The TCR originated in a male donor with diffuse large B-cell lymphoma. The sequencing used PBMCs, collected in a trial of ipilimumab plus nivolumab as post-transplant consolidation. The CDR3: CALRTYGAEAFF. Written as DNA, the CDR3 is TGTGCCCTGCGAACCTATGGCGCTGAAGCTTTCTTT. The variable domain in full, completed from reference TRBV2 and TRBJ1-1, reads EPEVTQTPSHQVTQMGQEVILRCVPISNHLYFYWYRQILGQKVEFLVSFYNNEISEKSEIFDDQFSVERPDGSNFTLKIRSTKLEDSAMYFCALRTYGAEAFFGQGTRLTVV.